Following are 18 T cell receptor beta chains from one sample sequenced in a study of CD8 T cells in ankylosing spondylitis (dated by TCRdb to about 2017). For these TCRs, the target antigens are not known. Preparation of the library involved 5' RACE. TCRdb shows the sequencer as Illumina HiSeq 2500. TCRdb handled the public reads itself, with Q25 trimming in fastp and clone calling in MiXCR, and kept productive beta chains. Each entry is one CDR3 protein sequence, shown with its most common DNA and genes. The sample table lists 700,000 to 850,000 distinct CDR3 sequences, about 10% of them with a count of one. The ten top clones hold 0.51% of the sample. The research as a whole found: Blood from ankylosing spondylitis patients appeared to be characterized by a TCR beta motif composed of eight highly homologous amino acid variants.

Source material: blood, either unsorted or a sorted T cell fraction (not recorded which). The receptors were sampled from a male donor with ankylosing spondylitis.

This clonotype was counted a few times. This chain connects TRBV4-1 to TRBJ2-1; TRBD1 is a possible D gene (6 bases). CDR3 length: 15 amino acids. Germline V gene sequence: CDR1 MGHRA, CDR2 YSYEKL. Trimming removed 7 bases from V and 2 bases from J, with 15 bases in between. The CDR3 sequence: CASTLQGQPYNEQFF. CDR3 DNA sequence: TGCGCCAGCACTTTACAGGGACAACCCTACAATGAGCAGTTCTTC.

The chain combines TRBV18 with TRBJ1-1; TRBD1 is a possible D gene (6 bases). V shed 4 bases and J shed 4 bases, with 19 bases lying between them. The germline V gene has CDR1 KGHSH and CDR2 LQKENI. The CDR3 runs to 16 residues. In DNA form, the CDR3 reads TGTGCCAGCTCACGAGAAATACAGGGAGGTAGCACTGAAGCTTTCTTT. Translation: CASSREIQGGSTEAFF.

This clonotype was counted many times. Here the CDR3 reads CASSSRDRAFYNEQFF. CDR3 nucleotides: TGTGCCAGCAGCTCCCGGGACAGGGCTTTCTACAATGAGCAGTTCTTC. The rearrangement joins TRBV7-9 to TRBJ2-1, with TRBD1 matching 9 bases. The CDR3 has 16 residues. The germline CDR1 and CDR2 sequences are SEHNR and FQNEAQ (reference sequence). V dropped 4 bases and J dropped 3; count of bases not matched to a gene: 7.

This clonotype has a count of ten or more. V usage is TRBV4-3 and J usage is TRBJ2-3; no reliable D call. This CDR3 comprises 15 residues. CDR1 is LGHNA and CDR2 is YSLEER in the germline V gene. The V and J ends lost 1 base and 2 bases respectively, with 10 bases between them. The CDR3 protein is CASSQGPSYTDTQYF. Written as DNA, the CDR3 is TGCGCCAGCAGCCAAGGACCTTCCTACACAGATACGCAGTATTTT.

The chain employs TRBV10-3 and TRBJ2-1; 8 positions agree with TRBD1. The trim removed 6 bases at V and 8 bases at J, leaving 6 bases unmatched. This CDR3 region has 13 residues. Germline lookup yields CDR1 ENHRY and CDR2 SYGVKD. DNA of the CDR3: TGTGCCATCAGAGACACAGGGGGGTATGAGCAGTTCTTC. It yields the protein CAIRDTGGYEQFF.

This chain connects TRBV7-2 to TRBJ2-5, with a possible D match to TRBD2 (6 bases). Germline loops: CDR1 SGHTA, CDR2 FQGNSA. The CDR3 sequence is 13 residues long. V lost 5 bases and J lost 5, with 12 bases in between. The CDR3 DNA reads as TGTGCCAGCAGCCGGGAGAGAATGGAGACCCAGTACTTC. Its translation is CASSRERMETQYF.

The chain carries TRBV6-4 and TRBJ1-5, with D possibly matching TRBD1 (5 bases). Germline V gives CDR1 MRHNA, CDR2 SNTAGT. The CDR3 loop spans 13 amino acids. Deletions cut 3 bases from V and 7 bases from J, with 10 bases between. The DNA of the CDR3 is TGTGCCAGCAGTGAGCAGGGTGAGCAGCCCCAGCATTTT. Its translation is CASSEQGEQPQHF.

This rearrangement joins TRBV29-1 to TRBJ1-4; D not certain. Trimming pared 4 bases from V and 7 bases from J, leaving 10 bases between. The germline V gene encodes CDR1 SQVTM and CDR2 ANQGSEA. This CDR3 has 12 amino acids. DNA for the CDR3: TGCAGCGTTGTGGTACAGTCTGAAAAACTGTTTTTT. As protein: CSVVVQSEKLFF.

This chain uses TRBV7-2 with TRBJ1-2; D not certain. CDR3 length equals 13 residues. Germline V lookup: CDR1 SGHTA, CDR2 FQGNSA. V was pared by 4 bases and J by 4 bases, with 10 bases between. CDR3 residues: CASSSIVAYGYTF. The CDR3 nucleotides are TGTGCCAGCAGCTCAATTGTAGCCTATGGCTACACCTTC.

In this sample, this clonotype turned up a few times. The CDR3 DNA sequence: TGCAGTGCTAGAAAACAGGGGAGTACTGAAGCTTTCTTT. It translates to CSARKQGSTEAFF. The chain combines TRBV20-1 with TRBJ1-1; TRBD1 matches at 7 bases. This CDR3 region has 13 residues. Losses at the gene ends were 2 bases for V and 5 bases for J; bases not matched to a gene: 5. Germline CDR1 DFQATT, CDR2 SNEGSKA (reference sequence).

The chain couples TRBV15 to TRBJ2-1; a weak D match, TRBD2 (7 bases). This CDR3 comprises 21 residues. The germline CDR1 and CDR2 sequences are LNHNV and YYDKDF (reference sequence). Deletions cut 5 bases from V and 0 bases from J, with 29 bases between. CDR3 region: CATSGTHLFHGGTSSYNEQFF. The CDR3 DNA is TGTGCCACCAGCGGGACACACCTCTTCCACGGGGGGACGAGCTCCTACAATGAGCAGTTCTTC.

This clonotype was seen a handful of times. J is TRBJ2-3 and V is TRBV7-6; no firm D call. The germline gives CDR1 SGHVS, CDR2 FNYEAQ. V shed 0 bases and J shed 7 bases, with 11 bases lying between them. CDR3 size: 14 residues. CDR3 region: CASSLAPSTYTQYF. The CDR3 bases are TGTGCCAGCAGCTTAGCGCCGAGTACCTATACGCAGTATTTT.

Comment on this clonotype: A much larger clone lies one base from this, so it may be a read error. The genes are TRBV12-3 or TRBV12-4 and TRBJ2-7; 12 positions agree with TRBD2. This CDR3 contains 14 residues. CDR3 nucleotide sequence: TGTGCCAGCAGTTTGGCTAGCGGGAGGGGTGCGCAGGACTTC. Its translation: CASSLASGRGAQDF.

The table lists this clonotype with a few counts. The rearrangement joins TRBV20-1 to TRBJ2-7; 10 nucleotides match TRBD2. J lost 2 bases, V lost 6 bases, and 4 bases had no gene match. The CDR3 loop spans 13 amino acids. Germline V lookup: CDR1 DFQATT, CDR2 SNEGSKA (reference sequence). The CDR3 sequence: CSAALAGPYEQYF. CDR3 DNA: TGCAGTGCAGCACTAGCGGGACCCTACGAGCAGTACTTC.

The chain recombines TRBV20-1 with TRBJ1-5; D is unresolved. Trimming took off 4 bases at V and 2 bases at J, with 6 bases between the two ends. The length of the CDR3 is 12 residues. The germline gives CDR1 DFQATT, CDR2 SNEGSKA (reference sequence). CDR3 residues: CSANKGNQPQHF. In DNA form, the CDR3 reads TGCAGTGCTAATAAGGGCAATCAGCCCCAGCATTTT.

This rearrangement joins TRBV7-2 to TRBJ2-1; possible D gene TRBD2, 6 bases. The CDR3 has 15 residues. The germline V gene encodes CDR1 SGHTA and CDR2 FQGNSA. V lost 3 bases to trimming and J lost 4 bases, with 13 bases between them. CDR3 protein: CASSFRGVAYNEQFF. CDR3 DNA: TGTGCCAGCAGCTTTCGCGGGGTCGCTTACAATGAGCAGTTCTTC.

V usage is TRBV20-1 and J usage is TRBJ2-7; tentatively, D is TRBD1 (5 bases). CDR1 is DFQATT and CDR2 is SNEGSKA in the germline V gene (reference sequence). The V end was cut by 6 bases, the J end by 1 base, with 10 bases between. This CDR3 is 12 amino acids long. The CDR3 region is CSAGRVSYEQYF. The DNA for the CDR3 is TGCAGTGCGGGCAGGGTATCCTACGAGCAGTACTTC.

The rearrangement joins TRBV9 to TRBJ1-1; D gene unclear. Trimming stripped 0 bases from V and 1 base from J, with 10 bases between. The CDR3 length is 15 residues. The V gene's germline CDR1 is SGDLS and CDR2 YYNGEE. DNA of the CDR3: TGTGCCAGCAGCGTAGCGAGAGTGGAGAACACTGAAGCTTTCTTT. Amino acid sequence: CASSVARVENTEAFF.